Sequencing of this T cell receptor (beta chain) was carried out in a study of T cell responses to AZD1222 COVID-19 vaccine. Assay used: immunoSEQ multiplex PCR; TCRdb lists only in-frame clones, some missing. The profile shows approximately 90,000 clones, roughly 89% of them singletons. Findings and limits, study-wide: Among spike-specific TCRs, nearly half reportedly target unmutated variant regions. Samples come after the peak T cell response, not at day 14.

Germline V CDR1 and CDR2: SGHDN, FVKESK. The CDR3 runs 18 residues. V dropped 1 base and J dropped 3 bases, with 21 bases sitting between them. Of note for this clone: Its specificity is unknown.

The sequence came from an adult in good health. The material sequenced was peripheral blood, taken on day 0 of AZD1222 vaccination. The chain links TRBV14 to TRBJ1-2; no reliable D call. The CDR3 sequence is CASSQVPGGQAYDYGYTF. CDR3 DNA: TGTGCCAGCAGCCAAGTACCCGGTGGCCAGGCCTATGACTATGGCTACACCTTC.